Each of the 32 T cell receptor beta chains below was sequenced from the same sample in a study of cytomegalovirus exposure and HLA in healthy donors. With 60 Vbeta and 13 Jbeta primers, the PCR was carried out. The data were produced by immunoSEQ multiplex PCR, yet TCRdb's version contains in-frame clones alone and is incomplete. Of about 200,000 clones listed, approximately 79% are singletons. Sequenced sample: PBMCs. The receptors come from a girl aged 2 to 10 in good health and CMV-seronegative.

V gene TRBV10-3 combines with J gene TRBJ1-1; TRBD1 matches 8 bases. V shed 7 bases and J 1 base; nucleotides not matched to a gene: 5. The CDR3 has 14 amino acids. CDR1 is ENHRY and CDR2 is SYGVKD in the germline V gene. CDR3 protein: CAITNGQGNTEAFF. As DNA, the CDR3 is TGTGCCATCACTAACGGACAGGGGAACACTGAAGCTTTCTTT.

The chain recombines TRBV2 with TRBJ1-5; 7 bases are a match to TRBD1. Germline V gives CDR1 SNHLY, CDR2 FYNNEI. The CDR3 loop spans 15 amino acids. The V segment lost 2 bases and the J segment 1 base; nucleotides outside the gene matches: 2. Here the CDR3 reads CASSERDRSNQPQHF. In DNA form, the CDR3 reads TGTGCCAGCAGTGAAAGGGACAGAAGCAATCAGCCCCAGCATTTT. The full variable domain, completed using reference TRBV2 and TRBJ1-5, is EPEVTQTPSHQVTQMGQEVILRCVPISNHLYFYWYRQILGQKVEFLVSFYNNEISEKSEIFDDQFSVERPDGSNFTLKIRSTKLEDSAMYFCASSERDRSNQPQHFGDGTRLSIL.

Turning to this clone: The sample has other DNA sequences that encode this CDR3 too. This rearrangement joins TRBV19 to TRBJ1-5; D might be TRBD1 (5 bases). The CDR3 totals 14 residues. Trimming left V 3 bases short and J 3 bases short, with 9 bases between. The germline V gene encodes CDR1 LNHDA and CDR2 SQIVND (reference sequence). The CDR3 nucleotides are TGTGCCAGTAGTATGGGGCAGCCCAATCAGCCCCAGCATTTT. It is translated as CASSMGQPNQPQHF. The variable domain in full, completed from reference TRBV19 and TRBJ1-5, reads DGGITQSPKYLFRKEGQNVTLSCEQNLNHDAMYWYRQDPGQGLRLIYYSQIVNDFQKGDIAEGYSVSREKKESFPLTVTSAQKNPTAFYLCASSMGQPNQPQHFGDGTRLSIL.

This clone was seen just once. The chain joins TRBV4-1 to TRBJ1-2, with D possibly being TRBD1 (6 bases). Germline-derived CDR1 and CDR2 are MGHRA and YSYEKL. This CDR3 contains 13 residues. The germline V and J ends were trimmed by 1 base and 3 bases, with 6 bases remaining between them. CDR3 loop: CASSQAGDYGYTF. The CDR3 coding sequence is TGCGCCAGCAGCCAAGCAGGGGACTATGGCTACACCTTC.

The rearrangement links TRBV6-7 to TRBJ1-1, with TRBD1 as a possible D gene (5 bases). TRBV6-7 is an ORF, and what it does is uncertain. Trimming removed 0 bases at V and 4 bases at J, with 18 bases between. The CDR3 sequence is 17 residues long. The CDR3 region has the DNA TGTGCCAGCAGTTACTCGAGGGCCGGGGGATGGAGCACTGAAGCTTTCTTT. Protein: CASSYSRAGGWSTEAFF.

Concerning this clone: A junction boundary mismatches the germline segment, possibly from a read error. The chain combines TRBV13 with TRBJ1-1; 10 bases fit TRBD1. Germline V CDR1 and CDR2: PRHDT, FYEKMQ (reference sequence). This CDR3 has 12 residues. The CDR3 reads CASSPGTGEVFF. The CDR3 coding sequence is TGTGCCAGCAGCCCAGGGACAGGGGAAGTTTTCTTT.

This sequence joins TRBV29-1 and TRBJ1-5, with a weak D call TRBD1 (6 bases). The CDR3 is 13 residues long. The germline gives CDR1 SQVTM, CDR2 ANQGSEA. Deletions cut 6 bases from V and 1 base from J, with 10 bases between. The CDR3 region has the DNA TGCAGCGTGAACAGGGAGAGCAATCAGCCCCAGCATTTT. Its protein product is CSVNRESNQPQHF.

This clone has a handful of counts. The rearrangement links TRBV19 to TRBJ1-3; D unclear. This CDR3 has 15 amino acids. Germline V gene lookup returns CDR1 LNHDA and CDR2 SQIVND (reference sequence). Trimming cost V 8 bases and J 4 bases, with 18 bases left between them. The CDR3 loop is CASDPGLRRGNTIYF. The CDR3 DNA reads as TGTGCCAGTGATCCGGGTCTTAGAAGGGGAAACACCATATATTTT.

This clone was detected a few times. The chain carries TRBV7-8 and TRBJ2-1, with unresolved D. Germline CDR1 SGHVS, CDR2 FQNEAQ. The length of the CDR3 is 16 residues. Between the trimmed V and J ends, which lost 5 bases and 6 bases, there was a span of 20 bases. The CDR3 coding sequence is TGTGCCAGCAGCCACCAATCTGGGCCATCGCCCAATGAGCAGTTCTTC. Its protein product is CASSHQSGPSPNEQFF.

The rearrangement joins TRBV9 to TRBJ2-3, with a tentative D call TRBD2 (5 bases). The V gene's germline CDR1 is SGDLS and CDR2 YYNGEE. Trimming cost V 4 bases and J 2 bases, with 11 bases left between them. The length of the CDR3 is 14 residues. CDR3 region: CASSSSGTTDTQYF. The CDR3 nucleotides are TGTGCCAGCAGCTCAAGCGGAACCACAGATACGCAGTATTTT.

CDR3 protein: CASTRSLGTSVYEQYF. CDR3 DNA sequence: TGTGCCAGCACCCGAAGCCTCGGGACTAGTGTGTACGAGCAGTACTTC. The V call is TRBV5-5, the J call TRBJ2-7, with 8 bases identical to TRBD2. Trimming cost V 6 bases and J 4 bases; bases outside gene matches: 15. Germline-derived CDR1 and CDR2 are SGHKS and YYEKEE (reference sequence). The CDR3 runs 16 residues.

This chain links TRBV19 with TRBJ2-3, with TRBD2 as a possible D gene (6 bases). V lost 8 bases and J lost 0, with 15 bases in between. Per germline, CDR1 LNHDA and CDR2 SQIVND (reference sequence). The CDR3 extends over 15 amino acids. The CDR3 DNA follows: TGTGCCAGTTTAAGTGTAGCGGCTAGCACAGATACGCAGTATTTT. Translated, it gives CASLSVAASTDTQYF. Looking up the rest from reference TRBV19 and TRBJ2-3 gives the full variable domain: DGGITQSPKYLFRKEGQNVTLSCEQNLNHDAMYWYRQDPGQGLRLIYYSQIVNDFQKGDIAEGYSVSREKKESFPLTVTSAQKNPTAFYLCASLSVAASTDTQYFGPGTRLTVL.

The DNA of the CDR3 is TGTGCCAGCAGCTTACCGGGAACCTACGAGCAGTACTTC. It codes for CASSLPGTYEQYF. This chain uses TRBV7-9 with TRBJ2-5; possibly TRBD2 for D (5 bases). The better agreement between TRBJ2-7 and the DNA end casts doubt on the J call. This CDR3 is built from 13 residues. Germline V gives CDR1 SEHNR, CDR2 FQNEAQ (reference sequence).

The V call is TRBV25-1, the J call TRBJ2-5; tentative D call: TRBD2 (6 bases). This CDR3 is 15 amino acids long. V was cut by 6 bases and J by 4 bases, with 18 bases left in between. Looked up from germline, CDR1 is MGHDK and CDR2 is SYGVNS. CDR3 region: CASSAYGGRGETQYF. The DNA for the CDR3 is TGTGCCAGCAGCGCGTACGGGGGAAGGGGAGAGACCCAGTACTTC. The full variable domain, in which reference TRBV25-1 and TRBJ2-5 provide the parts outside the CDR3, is EADIYQTPRYLVIGTGKKITLECSQTMGHDKMYWYQQDPGMELHLIHYSYGVNSTEKGDLSSESTVSRIRTEHFPLTLESARPSHTSQYLCASSAYGGRGETQYFGPGTRLLVL.

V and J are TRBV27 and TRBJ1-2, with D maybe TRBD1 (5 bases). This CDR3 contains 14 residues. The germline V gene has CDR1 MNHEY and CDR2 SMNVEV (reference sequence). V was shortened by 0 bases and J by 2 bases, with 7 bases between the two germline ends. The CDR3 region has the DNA TGTGCCAGCAGTTTATCGGGGGGGAACTATGGCTACACCTTC. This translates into CASSLSGGNYGYTF.

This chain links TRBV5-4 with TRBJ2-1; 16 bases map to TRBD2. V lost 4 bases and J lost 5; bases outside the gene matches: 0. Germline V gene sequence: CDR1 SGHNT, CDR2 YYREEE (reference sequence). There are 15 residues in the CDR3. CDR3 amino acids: CASSGTSGRDNEQFF. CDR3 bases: TGTGCCAGCAGCGGGACTAGCGGGAGGGACAATGAGCAGTTCTTC.

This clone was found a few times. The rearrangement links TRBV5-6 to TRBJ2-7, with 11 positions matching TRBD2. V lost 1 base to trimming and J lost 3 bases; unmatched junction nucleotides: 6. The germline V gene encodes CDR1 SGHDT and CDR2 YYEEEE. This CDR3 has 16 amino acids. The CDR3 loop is CASSLQLAGELYEQYF. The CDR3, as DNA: TGTGCCAGCAGCTTGCAACTAGCGGGGGAACTCTACGAGCAGTACTTC.

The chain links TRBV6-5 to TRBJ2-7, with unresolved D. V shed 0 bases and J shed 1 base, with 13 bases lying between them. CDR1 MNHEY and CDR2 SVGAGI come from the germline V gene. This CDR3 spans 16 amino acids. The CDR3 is CASSYSISRPSYEQYF. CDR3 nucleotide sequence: TGTGCCAGCAGTTACTCGATCTCTAGGCCTTCCTACGAGCAGTACTTC.

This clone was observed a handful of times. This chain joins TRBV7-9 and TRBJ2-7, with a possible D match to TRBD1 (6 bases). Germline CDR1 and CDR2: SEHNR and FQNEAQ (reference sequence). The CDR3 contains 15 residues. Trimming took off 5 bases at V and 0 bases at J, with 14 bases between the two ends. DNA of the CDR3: TGTGCCAGCAGCGAGGGGGACGTCGGCTCCTACGAGCAGTACTTC. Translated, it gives CASSEGDVGSYEQYF.

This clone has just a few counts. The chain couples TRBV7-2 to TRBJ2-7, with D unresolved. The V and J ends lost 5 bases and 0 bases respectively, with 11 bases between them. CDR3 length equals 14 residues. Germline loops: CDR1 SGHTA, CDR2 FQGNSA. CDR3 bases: TGTGCCAGCAGCCCAGTTACCAGCTCCTACGAGCAGTACTTC. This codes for CASSPVTSSYEQYF.

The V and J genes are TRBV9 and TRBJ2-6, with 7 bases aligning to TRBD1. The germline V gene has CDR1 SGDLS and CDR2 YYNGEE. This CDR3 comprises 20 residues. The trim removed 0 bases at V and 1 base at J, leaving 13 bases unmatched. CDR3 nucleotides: TGTGCCAGCAGCGTAGTCGAAACCGGGACAGTTTATTCTGGGGCCAACGTCCTGACTTTC. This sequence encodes CASSVVETGTVYSGANVLTF.

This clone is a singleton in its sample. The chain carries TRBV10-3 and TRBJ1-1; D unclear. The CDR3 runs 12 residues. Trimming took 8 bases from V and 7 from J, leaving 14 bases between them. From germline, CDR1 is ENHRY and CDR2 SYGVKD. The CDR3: CAIGGSPFEAFF. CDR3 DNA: TGTGCCATCGGAGGTTCGCCCTTTGAAGCTTTCTTT.

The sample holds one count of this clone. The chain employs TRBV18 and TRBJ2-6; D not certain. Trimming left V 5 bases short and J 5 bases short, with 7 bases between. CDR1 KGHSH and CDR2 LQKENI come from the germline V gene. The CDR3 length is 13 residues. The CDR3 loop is CASSIDRANVLTF. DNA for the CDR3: TGTGCCAGCTCAATAGACAGGGCCAACGTCCTGACTTTC.

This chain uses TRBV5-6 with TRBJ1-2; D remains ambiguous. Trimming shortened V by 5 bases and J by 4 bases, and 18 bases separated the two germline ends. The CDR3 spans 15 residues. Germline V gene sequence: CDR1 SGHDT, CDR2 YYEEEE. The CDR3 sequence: CASSFGSEPAYGYTF. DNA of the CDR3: TGTGCCAGCAGTTTCGGTAGCGAACCTGCCTATGGCTACACCTTC.

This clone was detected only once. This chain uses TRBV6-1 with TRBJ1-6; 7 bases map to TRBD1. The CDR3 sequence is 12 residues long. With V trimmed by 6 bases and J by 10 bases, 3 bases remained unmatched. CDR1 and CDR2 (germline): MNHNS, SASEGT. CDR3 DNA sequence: TGTGCCAGCAGGAACAGGGGATCACCCCTCCACTTT. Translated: CASRNRGSPLHF.

The CDR3 spells CASSYDRTSYGYTF. CDR3 in DNA: TGTGCCAGCAGCTACGACAGGACAAGCTATGGCTACACCTTC. The V gene is TRBV5-4, the J gene TRBJ1-2; D perhaps matches TRBD1 (6 bases). This CDR3 region has 14 residues. V lost 3 bases and J lost 4, with 13 bases in between. The germline V gene has CDR1 SGHNT and CDR2 YYREEE (reference sequence). The full variable domain, with the rest looked up from reference TRBV5-4 and TRBJ1-2, is ETGVTQSPTHLIKTRGQQVTLRCSSQSGHNTVSWYQQALGQGPQFIFQYYREEENGRGNFPPRFSGLQFPNYSSELNVNALELDDSALYLCASSYDRTSYGYTFGSGTRLTVV.

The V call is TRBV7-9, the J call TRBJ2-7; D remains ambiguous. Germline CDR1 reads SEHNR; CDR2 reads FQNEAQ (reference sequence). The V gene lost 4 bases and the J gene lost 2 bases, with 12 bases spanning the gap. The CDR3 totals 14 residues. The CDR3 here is CASSSRWAAYEQYF. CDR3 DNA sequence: TGTGCCAGCAGCTCACGATGGGCAGCCTACGAGCAGTACTTC. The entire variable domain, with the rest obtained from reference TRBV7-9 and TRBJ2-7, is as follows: DTGVSQNPRHKITKRGQNVTFRCDPISEHNRLYWYRQTLGQGPEFLTYFQNEAQLEKSRLLSDRFSAERPKGSFSTLEIQRTEQGDSAMYLCASSSRWAAYEQYFGPGTRLTVT.

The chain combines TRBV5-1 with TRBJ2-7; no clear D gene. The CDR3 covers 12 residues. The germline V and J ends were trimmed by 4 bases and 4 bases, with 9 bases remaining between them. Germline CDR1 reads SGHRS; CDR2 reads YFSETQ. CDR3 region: CASSPTEYEQYF. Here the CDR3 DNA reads TGCGCCAGCAGCCCTACTGAATACGAGCAGTACTTC.

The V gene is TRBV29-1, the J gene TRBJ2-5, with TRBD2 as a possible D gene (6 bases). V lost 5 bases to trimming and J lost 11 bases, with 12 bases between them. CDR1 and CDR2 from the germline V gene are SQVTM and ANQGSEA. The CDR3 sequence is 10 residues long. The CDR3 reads CSVISREQYF. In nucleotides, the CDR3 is TGCAGCGTTATCTCTCGGGAGCAGTACTTC.

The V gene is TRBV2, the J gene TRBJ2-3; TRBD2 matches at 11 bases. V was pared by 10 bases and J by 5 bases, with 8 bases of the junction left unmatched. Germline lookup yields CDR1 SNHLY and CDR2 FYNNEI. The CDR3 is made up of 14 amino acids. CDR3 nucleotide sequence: TGTGCCACCACACTAGCGGGAGTCGGAGATACGCAGTATTTT. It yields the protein CATTLAGVGDTQYF.

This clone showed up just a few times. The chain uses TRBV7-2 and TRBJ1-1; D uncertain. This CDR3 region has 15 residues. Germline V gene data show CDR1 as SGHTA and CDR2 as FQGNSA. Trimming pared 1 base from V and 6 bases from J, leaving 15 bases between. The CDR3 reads CASSLVEGTLAEAFF. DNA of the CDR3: TGTGCCAGCAGCTTAGTAGAGGGTACTTTGGCTGAAGCTTTCTTT.

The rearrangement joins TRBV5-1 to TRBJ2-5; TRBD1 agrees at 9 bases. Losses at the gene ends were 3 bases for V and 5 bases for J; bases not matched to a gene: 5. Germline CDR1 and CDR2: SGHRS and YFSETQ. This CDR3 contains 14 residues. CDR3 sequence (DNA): TGCGCCAGCAGCTCGGGACAGGGTGGCGAGACCCAGTACTTC. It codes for CASSSGQGGETQYF.